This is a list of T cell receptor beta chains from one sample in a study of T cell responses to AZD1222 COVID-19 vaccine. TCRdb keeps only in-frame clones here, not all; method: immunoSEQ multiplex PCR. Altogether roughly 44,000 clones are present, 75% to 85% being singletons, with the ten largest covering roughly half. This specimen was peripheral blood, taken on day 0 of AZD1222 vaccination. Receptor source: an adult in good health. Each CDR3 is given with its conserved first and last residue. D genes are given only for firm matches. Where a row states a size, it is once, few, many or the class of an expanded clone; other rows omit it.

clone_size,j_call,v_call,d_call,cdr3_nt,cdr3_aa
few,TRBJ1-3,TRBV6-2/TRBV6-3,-,TGTGCCAGCAGCCACCGGGCCTCTGGAAACACCATATATTTT,CASSHRASGNTIYF
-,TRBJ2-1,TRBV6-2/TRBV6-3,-,TGTGCCAGCAGTTACTCGGGAGTTTCCCTCGGGTGGTTCTTC,CASSYSGVSLGWFF
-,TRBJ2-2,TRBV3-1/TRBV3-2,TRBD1,TGTGCCAGCAGCCTCAGGGGGCGAAACGGGGAGCTGTTTTTT,CASSLRGRNGELFF
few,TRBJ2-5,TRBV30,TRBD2,TGTGCCTGGAGTGTACCGGAGCGGGGGGAGACCCAGTACTTC,CAWSVPERGETQYF
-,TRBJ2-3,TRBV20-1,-,TGCGGCGGGCAGGGGACAGATACGCAGTATTTT,CGGQGTDTQYF
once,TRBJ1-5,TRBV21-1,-,TGTGCCAGCTTGGGTAGGGCCGTAGGTGTCACCCAGCATTTT,CASLGRAVGVTQHF
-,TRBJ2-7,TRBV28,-,TGTGCCAGCAGTAGACAGGGGCGGGGGGAGCAGTACTTC,CASSRQGRGEQYF
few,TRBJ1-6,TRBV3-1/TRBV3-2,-,TGTGCCAGCAGCCAAGAGTGGCAGGGAGGCAATTCACCCCTCCACTTT,CASSQEWQGGNSPLHF
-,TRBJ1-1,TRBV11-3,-,TGTGCCAGCAGCTTAGATTCGGGGCAGAACACTGAAGCTTTCTTT,CASSLDSGQNTEAFF
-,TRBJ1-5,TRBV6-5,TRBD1,TGTGCCAGCAACCAGGGGGTAGGTCAGCCCCAGCATTTT,CASNQGVGQPQHF
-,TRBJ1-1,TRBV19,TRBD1,TGTGCCAGTACCCTGACAGGGCTGGGCACTGAAGCTTTCTTT,CASTLTGLGTEAFF
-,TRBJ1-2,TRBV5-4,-,TGTGCCAGCAGCTTGGGAGGGGACGGCTACACCTTC,CASSLGGDGYTF
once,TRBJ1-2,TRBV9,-,TGTGCCAGCAGCGTAGGCACCAAATCCCATGGCTACACCTTC,CASSVGTKSHGYTF
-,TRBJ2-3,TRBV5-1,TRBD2,TGCGCCAGCAGCCCAGGACTAGCGGGGGGGTCCACAGATACGCAGTATTTT,CASSPGLAGGSTDTQYF
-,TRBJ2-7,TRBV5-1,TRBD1,TGCGCCAGCAGCTACCGACAGGGCTCCTACGAGCAGTACTTC,CASSYRQGSYEQYF
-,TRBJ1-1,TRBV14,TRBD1,TGTGCCAGCAGCCACTCGGGAGGGACAGGGGGCACTGAAGCTTTCTTT,CASSHSGGTGGTEAFF
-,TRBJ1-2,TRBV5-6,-,TGTGCCAGCAGCAGGGAGTACACAGGTTTTGGAGATGGCTACACCTTC,CASSREYTGFGDGYTF
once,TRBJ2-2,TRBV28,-,TGTGCCAGCAGTACCCCCACCGGGGAGCTGTTTTTT,CASSTPTGELFF
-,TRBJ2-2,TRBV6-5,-,TGTGCCAGCAGTTACGGGGCGAACACCGGGGAGCTGTTTTTT,CASSYGANTGELFF
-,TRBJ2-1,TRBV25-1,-,TGTGCCAGCAGTGGTGAGGGCAGGTCCTACAATGAGCAGTTCTTC,CASSGEGRSYNEQFF
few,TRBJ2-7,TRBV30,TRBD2,TGTGCCTACAGTGGGGGGGCCTACGAGCAGTACTTC,CAYSGGAYEQYF
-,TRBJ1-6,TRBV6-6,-,TGTGCCAGCAGTCGCCCCCCAGGGTCTGGTTATAATTCACCCCTCCACTTT,CASSRPPGSGYNSPLHF
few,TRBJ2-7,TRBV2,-,TGTGCCGAGGGGGAAGGGGGTATCTACGAGCAGTACTTC,CAEGEGGIYEQYF
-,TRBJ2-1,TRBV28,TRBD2,TGTGCCAGCAGTTCTCTTCAAACAACTAGCGGGAGCTCGGTCTATGAGCAGTTCTTC,CASSSLQTTSGSSVYEQFF
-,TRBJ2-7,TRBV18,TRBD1,TGTGCCAGCTCACCACCTCGACAGGGGGCGGGCGAGCAGTACTTC,CASSPPRQGAGEQYF
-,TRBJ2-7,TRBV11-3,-,TGTGCCAGCAGCTTAGATTACCACGCACTAATGAACGAGCAGTACTTC,CASSLDYHALMNEQYF
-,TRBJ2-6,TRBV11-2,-,TGTGCCAGCAGACCCGGTCGAATCTCTGGGGCCAACGTCCTGACTTTC,CASRPGRISGANVLTF
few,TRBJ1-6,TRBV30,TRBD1,TGTGCCTGGACGGGACAGATTAATTCACCCCTCCACTTT,CAWTGQINSPLHF
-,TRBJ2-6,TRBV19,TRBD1,TGTGCCAGTAGTATCCCAGGGGGAGCTGGGGCCAACGTCCTGACTTTC,CASSIPGGAGANVLTF
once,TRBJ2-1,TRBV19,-,TGTGCCAGTAGTAACTCGGCCTCCTACAATGAGCAGTTCTTC,CASSNSASYNEQFF
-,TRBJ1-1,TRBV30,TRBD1,TGTGCCTACTCAACCGGCCAGGGGGCAAAGACTGAAGCTTTCTTT,CAYSTGQGAKTEAFF
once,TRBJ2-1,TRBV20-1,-,TGCAGTGATACCACCAATGAGCAGTTCTTC,CSDTTNEQFF
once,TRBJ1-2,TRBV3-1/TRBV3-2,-,TGTGCCAGCAGCCAAGATTTTGTGGGCGGCTACACCTTC,CASSQDFVGGYTF
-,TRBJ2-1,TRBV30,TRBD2,TGTGCCTCCTCTTCGGGAGGGCCGAAGTACAATGAGCAGTTCTTC,CASSSGGPKYNEQFF
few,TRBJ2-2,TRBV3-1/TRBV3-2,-,TGTGCCTCCAGGGGTAAATCTAGGAACACCGGGGAGCTGTTTTTT,CASRGKSRNTGELFF
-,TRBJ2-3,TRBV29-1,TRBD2,TGCAGCGTTGCTGGGACTAGCGGGAAGGGGAGCACAGATACGCAGTATTTT,CSVAGTSGKGSTDTQYF
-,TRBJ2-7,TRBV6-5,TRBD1,TGTGCCAGCAGGAGGGATAGGACAGGACACTACGAGCAGTACTTC,CASRRDRTGHYEQYF
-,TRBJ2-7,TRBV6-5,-,TGTGCCAGCAGTTACTCTCTCAGCCCCTACGAGCAGTACTTC,CASSYSLSPYEQYF
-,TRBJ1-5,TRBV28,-,TGTGCCAGCAGTTTATGGGCTGAGGCCCAGCATTTT,CASSLWAEAQHF
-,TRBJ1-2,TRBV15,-,TGTGCCACCAGCAGAGATAGGACGGCCGCCCTCTATGGCTACACCTTC,CATSRDRTAALYGYTF
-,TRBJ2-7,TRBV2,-,TGTGCCAGCAGTGATCGACAGGTGCGGCGGGAGCAGTACTTC,CASSDRQVRREQYF
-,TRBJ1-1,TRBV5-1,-,TGCGCCAGCAGCTCACCAGCGGGACCGTCCATGAACACTGAAGCTTTCTTT,CASSSPAGPSMNTEAFF
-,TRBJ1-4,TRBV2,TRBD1,TGTGCCAGCAGTCTTGGACAGGTCATTAATGAAAAACTGTTTTTT,CASSLGQVINEKLFF
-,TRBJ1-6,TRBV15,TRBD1,TGTGCCACCAGCTTCCGAGGACAGGGAGGATCACCCCTCCACTTT,CATSFRGQGGSPLHF
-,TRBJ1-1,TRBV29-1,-,TGCAGCGTGGCCACCGGGACATTGAACACTGAAGCTTTCTTT,CSVATGTLNTEAFF
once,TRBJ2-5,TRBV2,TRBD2,TGTGCCAGCAGTGAAAAGCGACTAGCGGGGGGGCTAAGGGAGACCCAGTACTTC,CASSEKRLAGGLRETQYF
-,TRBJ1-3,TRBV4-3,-,TGCGCCAGCAGCCAAGAATGGGACGTTTACTCTGGAAACACCATATATTTT,CASSQEWDVYSGNTIYF
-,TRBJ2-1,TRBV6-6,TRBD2,TGTGCCAGCAGTTACTACGGGGGGTACAATGAGCAGTTCTTC,CASSYYGGYNEQFF
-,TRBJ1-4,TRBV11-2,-,TGTGCCAGCAGCAACCGGGTTTCCGCAACTAATGAAAAACTGTTTTTT,CASSNRVSATNEKLFF
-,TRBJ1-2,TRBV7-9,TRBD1,TGTGCCAGCAGCTTAGGACAGGGCGCGGGCTACACCTTC,CASSLGQGAGYTF
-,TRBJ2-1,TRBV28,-,TGTGCCAGCAGTCCGCGGACAGCTTACAATGAGCAGTTCTTC,CASSPRTAYNEQFF
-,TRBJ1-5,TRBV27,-,TGTGCCAGCAGAGAGAGAACGGATAGCAATCAGCCCCAGCATTTT,CASRERTDSNQPQHF
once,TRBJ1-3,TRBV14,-,TGTGCCAGCAGCCAAGTGTTGAGTTCTGGAAACACCATATATTTT,CASSQVLSSGNTIYF
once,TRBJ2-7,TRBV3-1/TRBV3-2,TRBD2,TGTGCCAGCAGCCAAGCGAGCGGGAGTTACGAGCAGTACTTC,CASSQASGSYEQYF
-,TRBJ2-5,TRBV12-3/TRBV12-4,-,TGTGCCAGCAGAAACTCAGCGGAGACCCAGTACTTC,CASRNSAETQYF
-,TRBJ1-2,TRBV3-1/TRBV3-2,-,TGTGCCAGCAGCCACCAGACAGCAACCTATGGCTACACCTTC,CASSHQTATYGYTF
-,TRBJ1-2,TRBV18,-,TGTGCCAGCTCACCACCGAACGGCAACTATGGCTACACCTTC,CASSPPNGNYGYTF
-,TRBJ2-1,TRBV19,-,TGTGCCAGTAGTATAGAAGCGAGCCCCGGGCATGAGCAGTTCTTC,CASSIEASPGHEQFF
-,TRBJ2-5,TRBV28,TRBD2,TGTGCCAGCAGTTTGGGGGGGTGGGGCGTGGCAGAGACCCAGTACTTC,CASSLGGWGVAETQYF
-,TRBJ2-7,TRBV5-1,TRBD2,TGCGCCAGCAGCTTGACTAGCGGGGGAACCTACGAGCAGTACTTC,CASSLTSGGTYEQYF